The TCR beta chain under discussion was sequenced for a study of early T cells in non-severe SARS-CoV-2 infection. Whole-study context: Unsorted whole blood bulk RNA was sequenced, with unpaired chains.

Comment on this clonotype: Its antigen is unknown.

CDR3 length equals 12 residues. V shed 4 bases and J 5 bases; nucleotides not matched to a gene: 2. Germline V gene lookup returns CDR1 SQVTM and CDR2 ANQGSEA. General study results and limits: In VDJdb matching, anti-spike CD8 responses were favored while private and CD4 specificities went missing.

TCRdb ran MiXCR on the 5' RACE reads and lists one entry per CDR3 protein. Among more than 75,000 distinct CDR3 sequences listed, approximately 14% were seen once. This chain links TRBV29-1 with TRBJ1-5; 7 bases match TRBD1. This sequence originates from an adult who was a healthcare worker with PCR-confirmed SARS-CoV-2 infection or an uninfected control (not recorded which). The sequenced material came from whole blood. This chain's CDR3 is CSVGQGDQPQHF. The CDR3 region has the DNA TGCAGCGTTGGACAGGGCGATCAGCCCCAGCATTTT.